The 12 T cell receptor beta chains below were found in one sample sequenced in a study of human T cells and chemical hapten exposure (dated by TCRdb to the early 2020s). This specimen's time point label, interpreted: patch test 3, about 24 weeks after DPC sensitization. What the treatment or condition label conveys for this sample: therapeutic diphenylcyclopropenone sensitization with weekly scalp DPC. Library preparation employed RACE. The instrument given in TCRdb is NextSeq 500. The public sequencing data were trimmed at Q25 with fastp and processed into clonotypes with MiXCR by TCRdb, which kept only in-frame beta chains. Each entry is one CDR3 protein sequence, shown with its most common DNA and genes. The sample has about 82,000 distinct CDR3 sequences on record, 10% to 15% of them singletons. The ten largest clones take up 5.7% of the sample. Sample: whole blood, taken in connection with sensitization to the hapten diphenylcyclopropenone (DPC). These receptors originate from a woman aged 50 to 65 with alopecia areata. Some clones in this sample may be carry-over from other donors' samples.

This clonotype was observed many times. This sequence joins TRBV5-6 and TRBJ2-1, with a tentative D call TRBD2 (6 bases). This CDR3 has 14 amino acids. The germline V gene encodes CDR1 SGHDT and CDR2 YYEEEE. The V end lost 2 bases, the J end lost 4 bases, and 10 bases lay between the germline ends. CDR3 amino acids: CASSLGTGYNEQFF. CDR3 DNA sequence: TGTGCCAGCAGCTTAGGGACTGGATACAATGAGCAGTTCTTC.

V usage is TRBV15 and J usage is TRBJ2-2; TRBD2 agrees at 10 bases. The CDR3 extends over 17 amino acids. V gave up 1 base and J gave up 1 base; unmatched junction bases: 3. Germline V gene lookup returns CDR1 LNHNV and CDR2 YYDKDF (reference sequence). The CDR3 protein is CATSRAGLAENTGELFF. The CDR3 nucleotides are TGTGCCACCAGCAGAGCTGGACTAGCGGAGAACACCGGGGAGCTGTTTTTT.

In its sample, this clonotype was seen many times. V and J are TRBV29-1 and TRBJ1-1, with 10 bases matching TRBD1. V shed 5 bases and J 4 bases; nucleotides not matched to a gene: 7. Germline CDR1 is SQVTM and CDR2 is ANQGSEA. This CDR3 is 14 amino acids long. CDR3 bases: TGCAGCGTTTCCGGGACAGGGGTCAGCACTGAAGCTTTCTTT. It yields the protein CSVSGTGVSTEAFF.

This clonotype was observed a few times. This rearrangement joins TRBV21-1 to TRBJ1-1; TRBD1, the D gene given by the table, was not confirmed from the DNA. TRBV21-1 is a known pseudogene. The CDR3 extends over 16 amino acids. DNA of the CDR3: TGTGCCAGCAGCCCCCCCTGGGACAGGGTTCGCACTGAAGCTTTCTTT. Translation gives CASSPPWDRVRTEAFF.

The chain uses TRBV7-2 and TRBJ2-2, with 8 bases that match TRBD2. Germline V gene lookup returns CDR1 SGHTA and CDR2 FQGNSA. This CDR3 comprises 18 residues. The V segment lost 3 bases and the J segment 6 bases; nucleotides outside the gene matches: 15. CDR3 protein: CASSFTSPGLGTPGELFF. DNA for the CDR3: TGTGCCAGCAGCTTTACCTCCCCGGGACTAGGGACGCCCGGGGAGCTGTTTTTT.

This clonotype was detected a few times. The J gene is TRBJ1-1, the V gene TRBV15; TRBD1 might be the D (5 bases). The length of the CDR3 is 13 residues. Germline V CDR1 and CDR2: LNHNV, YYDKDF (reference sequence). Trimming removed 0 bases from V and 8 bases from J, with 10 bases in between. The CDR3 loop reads CATSRDMWDEAFF. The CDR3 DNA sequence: TGTGCCACCAGCAGAGATATGTGGGACGAAGCTTTCTTT.

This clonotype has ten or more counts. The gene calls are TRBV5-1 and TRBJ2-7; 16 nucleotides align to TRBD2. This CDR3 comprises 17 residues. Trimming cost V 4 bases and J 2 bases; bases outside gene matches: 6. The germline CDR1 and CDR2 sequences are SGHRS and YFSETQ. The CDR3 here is CASSPGLAGGRTYEQYF. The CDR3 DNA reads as TGCGCCAGCAGCCCGGGACTAGCGGGAGGGCGGACCTACGAGCAGTACTTC.

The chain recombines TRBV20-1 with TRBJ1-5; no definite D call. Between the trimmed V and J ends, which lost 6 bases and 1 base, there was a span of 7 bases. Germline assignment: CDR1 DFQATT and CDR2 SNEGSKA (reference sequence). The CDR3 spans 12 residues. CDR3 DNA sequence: TGCAGTGCAACAGAAAGCAATCAGCCCCAGCATTTT. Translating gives CSATESNQPQHF.

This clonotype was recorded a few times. CDR3: CASSAVPNYGYTF. CDR3 bases: TGCGCCAGCAGTGCAGTACCAAACTATGGCTACACCTTC. This chain links TRBV10-1 with TRBJ1-2; D unresolved. The CDR3 has 13 amino acids. V was clipped by 4 bases and J by 2 bases, with 8 bases between them. Germline V gene lookup returns CDR1 WNHNN and CDR2 SYGVQD (reference sequence).

CDR3 nucleotides: TGTGCCAGCAGCTTATCCTCAGATGGGCGGGAAGGGGCAGATACGCAGTATTTT. Encoded protein: CASSLSSDGREGADTQYF. V is TRBV7-6 and J is TRBJ2-3, with D perhaps TRBD2 (6 bases). The CDR3 is made up of 18 amino acids. Trimming shortened V by 2 bases and J by 4 bases, and 22 bases separated the two germline ends. Germline V CDR1 and CDR2: SGHVS, FNYEAQ.

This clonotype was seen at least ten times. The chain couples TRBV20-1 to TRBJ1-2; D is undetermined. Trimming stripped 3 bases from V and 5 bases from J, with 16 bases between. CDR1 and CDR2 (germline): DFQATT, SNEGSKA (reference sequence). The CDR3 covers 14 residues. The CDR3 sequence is CSASRSVSGYGYTF. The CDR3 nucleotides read TGCAGTGCTAGTCGGTCGGTCAGCGGTTATGGCTACACCTTC.

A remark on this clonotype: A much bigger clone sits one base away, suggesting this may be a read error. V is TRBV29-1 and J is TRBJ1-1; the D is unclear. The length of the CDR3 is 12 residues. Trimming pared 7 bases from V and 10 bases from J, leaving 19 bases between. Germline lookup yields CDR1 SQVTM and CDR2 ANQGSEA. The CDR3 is CSATTSFGGAFF. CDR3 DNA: TGCAGCGCTACGACCTCCTTCGGAGGAGCTTTCTTT.